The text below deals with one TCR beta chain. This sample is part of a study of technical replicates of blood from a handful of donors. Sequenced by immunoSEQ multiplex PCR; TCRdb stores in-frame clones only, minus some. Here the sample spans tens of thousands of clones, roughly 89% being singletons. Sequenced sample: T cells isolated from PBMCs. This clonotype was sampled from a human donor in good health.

The CDR3 coding sequence is TGCGCCAGCAGCTTCCTCGCCGGGACTAGCGCCTACAATGAGCAGTTCTTC. Amino acids: CASSFLAGTSAYNEQFF. The V call is TRBV5-1, the J call TRBJ2-1; 10 positions agree with TRBD2. The germline gives CDR1 SGHRS, CDR2 YFSETQ. Trimming at V came to 2 bases and at J to 2 bases, leaving 7 bases not matched to a gene. The CDR3 runs to 17 residues.